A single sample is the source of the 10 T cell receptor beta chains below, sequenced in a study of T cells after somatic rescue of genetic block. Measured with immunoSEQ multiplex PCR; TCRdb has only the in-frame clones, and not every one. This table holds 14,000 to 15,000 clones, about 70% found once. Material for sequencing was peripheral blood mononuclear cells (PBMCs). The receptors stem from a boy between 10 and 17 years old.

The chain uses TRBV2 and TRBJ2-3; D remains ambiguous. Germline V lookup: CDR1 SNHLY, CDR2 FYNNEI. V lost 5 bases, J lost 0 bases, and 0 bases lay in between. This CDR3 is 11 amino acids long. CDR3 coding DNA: TGTGCCAGCAGTAGCACAGATACGCAGTATTTT. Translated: CASSSTDTQYF. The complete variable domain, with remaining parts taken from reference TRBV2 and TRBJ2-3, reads EPEVTQTPSHQVTQMGQEVILRCVPISNHLYFYWYRQILGQKVEFLVSFYNNEISEKSEIFDDQFSVERPDGSNFTLKIRSTKLEDSAMYFCASSSTDTQYFGPGTRLTVL.

CDR3 amino acids: CASSLMSGHTDTQYF. CDR3 nucleotides: TGCGCCAGCAGCTTGATGTCAGGTCACACAGATACGCAGTATTTT. The J gene is TRBJ2-3, the V gene TRBV5-1; no firm D call. Germline V gives CDR1 SGHRS, CDR2 YFSETQ. This CDR3 comprises 15 residues. Trimming removed 1 base at V and 2 bases at J, with 11 bases between. Complete variable domain (other parts from reference TRBV5-1 and TRBJ2-3): KAGVTQTPRYLIKTRGQQVTLSCSPISGHRSVSWYQQTPGQGLQFLFEYFSETQRNKGNFPGRFSGRQFSNSRSEMNVSTLELGDSALYLCASSLMSGHTDTQYFGPGTRLTVL.

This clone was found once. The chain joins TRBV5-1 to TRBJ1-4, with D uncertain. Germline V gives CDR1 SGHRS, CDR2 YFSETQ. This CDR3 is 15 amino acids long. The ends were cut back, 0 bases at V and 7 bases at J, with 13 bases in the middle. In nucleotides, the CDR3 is TGCGCCAGCAGCTTGGAACCGAGGGTTGGTGAAAAACTGTTTTTT. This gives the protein CASSLEPRVGEKLFF.

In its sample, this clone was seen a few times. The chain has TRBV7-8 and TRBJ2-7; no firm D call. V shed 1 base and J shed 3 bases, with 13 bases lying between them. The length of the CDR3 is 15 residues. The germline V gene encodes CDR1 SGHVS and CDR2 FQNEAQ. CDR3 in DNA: TGTGCCAGCAGCTTAGACCGGTGGCAGAACTACGAGCAGTACTTC. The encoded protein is CASSLDRWQNYEQYF.

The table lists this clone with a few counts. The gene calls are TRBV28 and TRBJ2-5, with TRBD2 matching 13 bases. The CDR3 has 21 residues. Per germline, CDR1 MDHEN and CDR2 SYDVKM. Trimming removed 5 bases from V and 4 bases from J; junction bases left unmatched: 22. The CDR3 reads CASSPITGTSGASRAPETQYF. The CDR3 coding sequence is TGTGCCAGCAGTCCAATTACTGGGACTAGCGGGGCCAGTAGAGCCCCAGAGACCCAGTACTTC.

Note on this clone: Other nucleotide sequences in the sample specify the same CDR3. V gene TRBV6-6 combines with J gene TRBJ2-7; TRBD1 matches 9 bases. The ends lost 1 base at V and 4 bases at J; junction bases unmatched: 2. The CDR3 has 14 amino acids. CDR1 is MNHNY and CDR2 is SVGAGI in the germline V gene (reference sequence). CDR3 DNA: TGTGCCAGCAGTTACTTCGGGACAGGGTACGAGCAGTACTTC. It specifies CASSYFGTGYEQYF.

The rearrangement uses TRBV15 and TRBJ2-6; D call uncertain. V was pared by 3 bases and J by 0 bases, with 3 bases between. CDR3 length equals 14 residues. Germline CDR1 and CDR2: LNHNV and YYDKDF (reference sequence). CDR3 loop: CATSSNSGANVLTF. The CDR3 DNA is TGTGCCACCAGCAGCAACTCTGGGGCCAACGTCCTGACTTTC.

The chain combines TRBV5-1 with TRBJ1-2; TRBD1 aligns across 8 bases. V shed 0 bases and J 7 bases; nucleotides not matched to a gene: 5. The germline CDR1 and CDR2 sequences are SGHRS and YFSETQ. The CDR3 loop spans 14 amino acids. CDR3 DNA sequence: TGCGCCAGCAGCTTGGAACAGGGGGGAAGTGGCTACACCTTC. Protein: CASSLEQGGSGYTF.

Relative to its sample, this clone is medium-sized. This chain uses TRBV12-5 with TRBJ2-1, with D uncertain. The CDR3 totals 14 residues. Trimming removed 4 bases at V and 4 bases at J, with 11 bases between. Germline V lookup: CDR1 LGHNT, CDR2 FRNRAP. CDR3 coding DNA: TGTGCTAGTGGTTCAACGGGTCCGTACAATGAGCAGTTCTTC. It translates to CASGSTGPYNEQFF. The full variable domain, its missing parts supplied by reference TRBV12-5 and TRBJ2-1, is DARVTQTPRHKVTEMGQEVTMRCQPILGHNTVFWYRQTMMQGLELLAYFRNRAPLDDSGMPKDRFSAEMPDATLATLKIQPSEPRDSAVYFCASGSTGPYNEQFFGPGTRLTVL.

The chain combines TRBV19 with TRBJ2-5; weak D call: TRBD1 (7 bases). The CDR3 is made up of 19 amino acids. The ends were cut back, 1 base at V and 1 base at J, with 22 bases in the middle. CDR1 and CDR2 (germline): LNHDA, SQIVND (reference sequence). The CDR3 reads CASSIVRGAGGRFQETQYF. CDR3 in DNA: TGTGCCAGTAGTATAGTGAGGGGGGCAGGGGGAAGGTTCCAAGAGACCCAGTACTTC.